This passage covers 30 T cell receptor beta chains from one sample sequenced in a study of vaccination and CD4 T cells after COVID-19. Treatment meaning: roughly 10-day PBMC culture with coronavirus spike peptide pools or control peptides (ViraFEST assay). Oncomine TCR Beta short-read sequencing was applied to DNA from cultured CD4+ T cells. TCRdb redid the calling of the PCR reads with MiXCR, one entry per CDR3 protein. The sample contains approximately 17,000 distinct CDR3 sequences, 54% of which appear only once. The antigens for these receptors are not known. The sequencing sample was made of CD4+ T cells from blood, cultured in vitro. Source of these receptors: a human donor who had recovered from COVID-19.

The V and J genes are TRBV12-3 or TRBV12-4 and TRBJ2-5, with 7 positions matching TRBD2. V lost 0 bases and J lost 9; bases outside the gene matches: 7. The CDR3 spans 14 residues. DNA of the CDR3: TGTGCCAGCAGTTTAGCGGGAGGGCCCGGGGCCCAGTACTTC. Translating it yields CASSLAGGPGAQYF.

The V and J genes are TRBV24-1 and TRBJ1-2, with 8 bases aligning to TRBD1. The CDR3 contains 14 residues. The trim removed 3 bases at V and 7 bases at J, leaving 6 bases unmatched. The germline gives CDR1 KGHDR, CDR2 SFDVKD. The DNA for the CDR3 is TGTGCCACCAGTGATCCGTGGACAGGGTCTGGCTACACCTTC. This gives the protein CATSDPWTGSGYTF.

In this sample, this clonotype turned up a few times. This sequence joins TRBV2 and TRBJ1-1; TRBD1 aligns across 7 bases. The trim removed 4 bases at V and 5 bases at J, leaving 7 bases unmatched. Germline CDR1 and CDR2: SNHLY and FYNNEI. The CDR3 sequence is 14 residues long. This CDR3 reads CASSGGRGNTEAFF. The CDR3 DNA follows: TGTGCCAGCAGTGGCGGCAGGGGGAATACTGAAGCTTTCTTT.

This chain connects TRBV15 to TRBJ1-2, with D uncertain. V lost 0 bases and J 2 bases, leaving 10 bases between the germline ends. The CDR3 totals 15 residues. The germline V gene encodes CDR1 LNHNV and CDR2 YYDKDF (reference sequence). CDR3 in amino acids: CATSRDYGRNYGYTF. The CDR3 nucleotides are TGTGCCACCAGCAGAGATTATGGCAGAAACTATGGCTACACCTTC.

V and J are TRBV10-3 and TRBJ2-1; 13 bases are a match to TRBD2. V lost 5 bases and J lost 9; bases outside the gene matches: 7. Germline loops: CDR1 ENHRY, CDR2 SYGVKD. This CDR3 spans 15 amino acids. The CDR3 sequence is CAISPTSGRFIEQFF. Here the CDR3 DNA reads TGTGCCATCAGTCCGACTAGCGGGAGGTTCATTGAGCAGTTCTTC.

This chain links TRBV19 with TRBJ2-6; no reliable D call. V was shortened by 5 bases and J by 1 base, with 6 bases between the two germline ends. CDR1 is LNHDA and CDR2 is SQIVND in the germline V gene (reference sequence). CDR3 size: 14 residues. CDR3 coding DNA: TGTGCCAGTAGTTTGGAATCTGGGGCCAACGTCCTGACTTTC. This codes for CASSLESGANVLTF.

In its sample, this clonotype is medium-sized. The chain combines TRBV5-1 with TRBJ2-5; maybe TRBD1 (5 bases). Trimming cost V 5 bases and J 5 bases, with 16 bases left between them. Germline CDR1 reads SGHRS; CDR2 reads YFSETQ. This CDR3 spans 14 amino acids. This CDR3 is CASSDNRGMETQYF. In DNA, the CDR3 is TGCGCCAGCAGTGACAATAGGGGAATGGAGACCCAGTACTTC.

The CDR3 spells CASSIRQTGGTDTQYF. In DNA form, the CDR3 reads TGTGCCAGCAGCATACGACAAACAGGGGGAACAGATACGCAGTATTTT. The chain recombines TRBV12-3 or TRBV12-4 with TRBJ2-3, with 8 bases that match TRBD1. The V gene end was trimmed by 6 bases and the J gene end by 3 bases; junction bases not matched to a gene: 11. The CDR3 has 16 amino acids.

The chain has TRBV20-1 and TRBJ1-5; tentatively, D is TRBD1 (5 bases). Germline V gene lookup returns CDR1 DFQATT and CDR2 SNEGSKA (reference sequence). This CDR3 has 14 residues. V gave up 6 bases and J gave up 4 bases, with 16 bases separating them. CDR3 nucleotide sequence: TGCAGTGCCTCCGGGGCAAGGCTTAATCAGCCCCAGCATTTT. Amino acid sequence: CSASGARLNQPQHF.

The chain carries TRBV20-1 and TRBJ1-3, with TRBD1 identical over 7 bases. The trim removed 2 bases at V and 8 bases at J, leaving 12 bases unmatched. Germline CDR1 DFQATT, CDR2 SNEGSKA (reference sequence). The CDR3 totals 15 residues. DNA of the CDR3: TGCAGTGCTAGAAAAGACACAGGGGCGGGGGACACCATATATTTT. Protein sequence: CSARKDTGAGDTIYF.

The CDR3 sequence: CATSRNPWTKRRGGNNEQFF. CDR3 nucleotides: TGTGCCACCAGCAGAAACCCCTGGACTAAGAGGCGGGGAGGTAACAATGAGCAGTTCTTC. The J gene is TRBJ2-1, the V gene TRBV15, with D possibly being TRBD2 (6 bases). This CDR3 is built from 20 residues. V gave up 2 bases and J gave up 5 bases, with 28 bases separating them. Germline loops: CDR1 LNHNV, CDR2 YYDKDF (reference sequence).

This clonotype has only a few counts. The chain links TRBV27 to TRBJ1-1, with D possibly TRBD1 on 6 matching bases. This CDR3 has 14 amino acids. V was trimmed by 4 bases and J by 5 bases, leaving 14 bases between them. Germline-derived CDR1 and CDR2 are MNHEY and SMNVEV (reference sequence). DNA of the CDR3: TGTGCCAGCAGTTCAGGGGAGGTGTGGACTGAAGCTTTCTTT. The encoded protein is CASSSGEVWTEAFF.

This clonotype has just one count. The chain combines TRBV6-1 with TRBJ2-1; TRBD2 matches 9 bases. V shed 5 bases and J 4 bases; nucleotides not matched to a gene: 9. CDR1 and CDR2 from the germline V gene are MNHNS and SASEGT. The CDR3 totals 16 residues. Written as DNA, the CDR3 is TGTGCCAGCAGTCCCCACGGGACTAGCTCGTACAATGAGCAGTTCTTC. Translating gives CASSPHGTSSYNEQFF.

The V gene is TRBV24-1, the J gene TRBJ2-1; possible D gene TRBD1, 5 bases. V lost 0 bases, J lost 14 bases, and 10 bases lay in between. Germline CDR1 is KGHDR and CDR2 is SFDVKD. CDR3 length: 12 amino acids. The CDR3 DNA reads TGTGCCACCAGTGATTTGAGACAGAATGAGTTCTTC. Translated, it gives CATSDLRQNEFF.

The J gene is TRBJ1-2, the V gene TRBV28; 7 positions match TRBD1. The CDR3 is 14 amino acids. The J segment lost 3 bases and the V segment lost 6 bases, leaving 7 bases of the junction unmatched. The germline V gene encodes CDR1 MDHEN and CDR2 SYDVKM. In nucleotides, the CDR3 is TGTGCCAGCAGCTACAGGGGATTGTACTATGGCTACACCTTC. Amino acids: CASSYRGLYYGYTF.

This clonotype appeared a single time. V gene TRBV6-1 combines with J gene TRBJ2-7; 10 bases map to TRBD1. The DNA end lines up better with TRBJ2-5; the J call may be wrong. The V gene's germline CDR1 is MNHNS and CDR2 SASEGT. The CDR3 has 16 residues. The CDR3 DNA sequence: TGTGCCAGCAGTGTATCGCGGACAGGGGGGATGCAGACCCAGTACTTC. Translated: CASSVSRTGGMQTQYF.

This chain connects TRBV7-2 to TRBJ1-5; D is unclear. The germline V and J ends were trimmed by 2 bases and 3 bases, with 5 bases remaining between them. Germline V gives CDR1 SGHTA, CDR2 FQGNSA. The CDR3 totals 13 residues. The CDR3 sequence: CASSLLSNQPQHF. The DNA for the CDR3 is TGTGCCAGCAGCTTATTGTCCAATCAGCCCCAGCATTTT.

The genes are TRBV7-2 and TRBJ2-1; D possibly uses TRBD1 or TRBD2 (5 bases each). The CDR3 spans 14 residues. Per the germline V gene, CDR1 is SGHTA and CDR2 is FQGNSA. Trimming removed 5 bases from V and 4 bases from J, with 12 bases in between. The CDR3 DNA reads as TGTGCCAGCAGCCTCGGGACCGCGTACAATGAGCAGTTCTTC. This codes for CASSLGTAYNEQFF.

In DNA form, the CDR3 reads TGTGCCAGCAGTTACATATCTCAGGGCACTGAAGCTTTCTTT. Translated, it gives CASSYISQGTEAFF. This chain connects TRBV6-5 to TRBJ1-1; tentative D call: TRBD1 (5 bases). V shed 2 bases and J shed 4 bases, with 11 bases lying between them. Germline V CDR1 and CDR2: MNHEY, SVGAGI. The CDR3 has 14 amino acids.

CDR3 sequence: CASRQGVSSQPQHF. DNA of the CDR3: TGTGCCAGTAGACAGGGGGTATCATCTCAGCCCCAGCATTTT. J is TRBJ1-5 and V is TRBV19; 8 nucleotides match TRBD1. CDR3 length: 14 residues. V lost 6 bases and J lost 6; bases outside the gene matches: 7. The germline CDR1 and CDR2 sequences are LNHDA and SQIVND (reference sequence).

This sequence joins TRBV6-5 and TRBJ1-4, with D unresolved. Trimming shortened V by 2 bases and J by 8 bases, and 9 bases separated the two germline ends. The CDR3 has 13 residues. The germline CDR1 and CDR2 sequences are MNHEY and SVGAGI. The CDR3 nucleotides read TGTGCCAGCAGTTACGAGGGTTACGAAAAACTGTTTTTT. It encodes CASSYEGYEKLFF.

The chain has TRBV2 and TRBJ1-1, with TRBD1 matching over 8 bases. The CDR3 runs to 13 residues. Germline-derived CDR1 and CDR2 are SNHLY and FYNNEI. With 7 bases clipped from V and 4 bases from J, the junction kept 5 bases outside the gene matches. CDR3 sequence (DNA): TGTGCCAGCAACCGACAGGGGAGCACTGAAGCTTTCTTT. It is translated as CASNRQGSTEAFF.

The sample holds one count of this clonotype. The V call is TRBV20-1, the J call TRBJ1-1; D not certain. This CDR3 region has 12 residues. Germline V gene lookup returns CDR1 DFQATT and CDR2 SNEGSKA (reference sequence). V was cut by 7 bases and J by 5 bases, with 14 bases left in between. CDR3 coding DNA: TGCAGTGGATCGGGCCAAGTTACTGAAGCTTTCTTT. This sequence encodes CSGSGQVTEAFF.

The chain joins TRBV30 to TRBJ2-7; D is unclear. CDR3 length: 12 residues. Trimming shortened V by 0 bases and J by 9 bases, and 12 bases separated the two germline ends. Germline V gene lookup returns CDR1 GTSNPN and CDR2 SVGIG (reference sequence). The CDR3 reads CAWSVSRILQYF. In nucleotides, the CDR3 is TGTGCCTGGAGTGTATCTAGGATTCTGCAGTACTTC.

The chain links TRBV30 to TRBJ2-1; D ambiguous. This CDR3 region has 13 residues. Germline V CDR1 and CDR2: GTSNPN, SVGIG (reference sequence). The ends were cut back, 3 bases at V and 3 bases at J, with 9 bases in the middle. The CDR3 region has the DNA TGTGCCTGGAGAACCCGCAGCTACAATGAGCAGTTCTTC. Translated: CAWRTRSYNEQFF. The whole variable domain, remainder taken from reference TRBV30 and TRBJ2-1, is SQTIHQWPATLVQPVGSPLSLECTVEGTSNPNLYWYRQAAGRGLQLLFYSVGIGQISSEVPQNLSASRPQDRQFILSSKKLLLSDSGFYLCAWRTRSYNEQFFGPGTRLTVL.

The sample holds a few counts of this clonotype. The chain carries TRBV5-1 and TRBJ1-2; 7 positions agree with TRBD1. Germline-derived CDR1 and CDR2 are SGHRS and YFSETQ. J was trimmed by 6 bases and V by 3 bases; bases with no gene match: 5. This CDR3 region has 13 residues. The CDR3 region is CASSSRTGNGYTF. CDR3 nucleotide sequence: TGCGCCAGCAGCTCAAGGACAGGCAATGGCTACACCTTC.

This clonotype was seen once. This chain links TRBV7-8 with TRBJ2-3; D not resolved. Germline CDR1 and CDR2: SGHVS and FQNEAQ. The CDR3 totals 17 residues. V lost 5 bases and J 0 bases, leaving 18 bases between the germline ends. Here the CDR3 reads CASSPPRFVRSTDTQYF. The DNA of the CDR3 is TGTGCCAGCAGCCCACCACGGTTTGTGCGCAGCACAGATACGCAGTATTTT.

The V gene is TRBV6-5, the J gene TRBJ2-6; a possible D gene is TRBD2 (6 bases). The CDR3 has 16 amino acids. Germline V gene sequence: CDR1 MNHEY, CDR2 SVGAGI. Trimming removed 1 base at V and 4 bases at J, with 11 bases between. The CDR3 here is CASSYYGGSGANVLTF. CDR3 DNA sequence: TGTGCCAGCAGTTACTACGGGGGATCCGGGGCCAACGTCCTGACTTTC.

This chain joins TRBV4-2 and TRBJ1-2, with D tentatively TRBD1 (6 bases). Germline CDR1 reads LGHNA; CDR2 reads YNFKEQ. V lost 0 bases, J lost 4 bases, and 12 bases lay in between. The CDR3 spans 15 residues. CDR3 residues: CASSQDRQALYGYTF. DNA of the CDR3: TGTGCCAGCAGCCAAGATCGACAGGCCCTCTATGGCTACACCTTC.

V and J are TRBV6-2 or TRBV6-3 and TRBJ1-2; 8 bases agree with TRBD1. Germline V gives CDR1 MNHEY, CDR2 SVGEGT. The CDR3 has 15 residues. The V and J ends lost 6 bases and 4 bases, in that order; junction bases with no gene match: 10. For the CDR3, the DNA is TGTGCCAGCAGCCAGGAAGGACAGGGAATCTATGGCTACACCTTC. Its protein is CASSQEGQGIYGYTF.